This T cell receptor (beta chain) was recorded in a study of blood T cell repertoires in COVID-19. Looking at the study overall: The analysed material was cDNA or gDNA that came from T cells, B-cell-depleted T cells, or PBMCs.

CDR3 length: 15 residues. Germline V gene data show CDR1 as SGHRS and CDR2 as YFSETQ. V was shortened by 5 bases and J by 5 bases, with 16 bases between the two germline ends. Seattle researchers signed up patients amid active infection and tracked them longitudinally. Data came from immunoSEQ multiplex PCR; TCRdb stores just in-frame clones and leaves some out. The sample lists about 170,000 clones; more than 85% were seen once. V gene TRBV5-1 combines with J gene TRBJ1-4, with D perhaps matching TRBD1 (5 bases). Sequencing was performed on peripheral blood. The sequence was obtained from a woman aged 80 or older with COVID-19, enrolled during active disease. This chain's CDR3 is CASSSSGADNEKLFF. Written as DNA, the CDR3 is TGCGCCAGCAGTTCAAGCGGGGCGGACAATGAAAAACTGTTTTTT.